What follows are 25 T cell receptor beta chains derived from one specimen sequenced in a study of blood T cell repertoires in COVID-19 (dated by TCRdb to the early 2020s). The library was generated by the immunoSEQ multiplex PCR assay. This is the immuneACCESS table as TCRdb keeps it, with only in-frame sequences that have V and J called. A part of the clones is gone; compared with another copy, unresolved V genes explain less than half, and the rest is unexplained. In all, the sample holds over 200,000 clones, and approximately 80% of those were seen once. The top ten clones comprise under 2% of the sample. Specimen: PBMCs or T cells enriched from blood (not recorded which). These receptors were obtained from a man in his 60s who had recovered from COVID-19.

This chain uses TRBV24-1 with TRBJ1-2, with 7 bases identical to TRBD1. Germline loops: CDR1 KGHDR, CDR2 SFDVKD. Losses at the gene ends were 4 bases for V and 4 bases for J; bases not matched to a gene: 14. CDR3 size: 17 residues. For the CDR3, the DNA is TGTGCCACCAGTGACCCAGGGACAGCTAATGACCGCTATGGCTACACCTTC. Its translation: CATSDPGTANDRYGYTF.

This clone showed up just once. The rearrangement joins TRBV7-2 to TRBJ2-5, with 9 nucleotides matching TRBD2. There are 16 residues in the CDR3. Per the germline V gene, CDR1 is SGHTA and CDR2 is FQGNSA. The J segment lost 1 base and the V segment lost 7 bases, leaving 10 bases of the junction unmatched. DNA of the CDR3: TGTGCCAGCACCAACGGGCTAGCGGGGACCCAAGAGACCCAGTACTTC. It is translated as CASTNGLAGTQETQYF.

CDR3 in amino acids: CASSSGHDTGELFF. The CDR3 nucleotides are TGCGCCAGCAGCTCCGGACACGACACCGGGGAGCTGTTTTTT. The chain uses TRBV5-1 and TRBJ2-2; a weak D match, TRBD1 (5 bases). The CDR3 runs to 14 residues. CDR1 SGHRS and CDR2 YFSETQ come from the germline V gene. Deletions cut 3 bases from V and 3 bases from J, with 9 bases between.

This chain links TRBV3-1 (or the pseudogene TRBV3-2) with TRBJ1-1; 9 bases fit TRBD1. The CDR3 is made up of 15 amino acids. The V segment lost 4 bases and the J segment 5 bases; nucleotides outside the gene matches: 8. Germline V lookup: CDR1 LGHDT, CDR2 YNNKEL (reference sequence). DNA of the CDR3: TGTGCCAGCAGCCGACAACAGGGGGCATGGACTGAAGCTTTCTTT. Translated: CASSRQQGAWTEAFF.

The chain has TRBV2 and TRBJ2-2; TRBD1 aligns across 11 bases. V lost 5 bases to trimming and J lost 3 bases; unmatched junction nucleotides: 8. Per germline, CDR1 SNHLY and CDR2 FYNNEI. The CDR3 loop spans 17 amino acids. The CDR3 sequence is CASSSPDRGLDTGELFF. CDR3 DNA sequence: TGTGCCAGCAGTTCCCCGGACAGGGGGCTTGACACCGGGGAGCTGTTTTTT.

The V gene is TRBV5-1, the J gene TRBJ2-7, with TRBD1 identical over 10 bases. This CDR3 spans 16 amino acids. V dropped 4 bases and J dropped 1; count of bases not matched to a gene: 8. Germline V gene data show CDR1 as SGHRS and CDR2 as YFSETQ. For the CDR3, the DNA is TGCGCCAGCAGCAAGGGAGGACAGGGGGGGTCCTACGAGCAGTACTTC. Translation: CASSKGGQGGSYEQYF. Supplemented by reference TRBV5-1 and TRBJ2-7, the full variable domain reads KAGVTQTPRYLIKTRGQQVTLSCSPISGHRSVSWYQQTPGQGLQFLFEYFSETQRNKGNFPGRFSGRQFSNSRSEMNVSTLELGDSALYLCASSKGGQGGSYEQYFGPGTRLTVT.

This chain links TRBV2 with TRBJ2-3, with 10 bases that match TRBD2. Germline V lookup: CDR1 SNHLY, CDR2 FYNNEI. The CDR3 has 16 residues. V lost 3 bases, J lost 5 bases, and 8 bases stayed unmatched. Here the CDR3 DNA reads TGTGCCAGCAGTGAGGGGGGACTAGCGTTGTTAGATACGCAGTATTTT. Protein sequence: CASSEGGLALLDTQYF.

The rearrangement links TRBV7-2 to TRBJ2-1, with D possibly matching TRBD2 (5 bases). From germline, CDR1 is SGHTA and CDR2 FQGNSA. This CDR3 region has 14 residues. The V end lost 0 bases, the J end lost 7 bases, and 10 bases lay between the germline ends. As DNA, the CDR3 is TGTGCCAGCAGCTTAGCCGGGGTGAGGAATGAGCAGTTCTTC. Translated, it gives CASSLAGVRNEQFF.

For the CDR3, the DNA is TGCGCCAGCAAAGACCCGGGGAACACTGAAGCTTTCTTT. This sequence encodes CASKDPGNTEAFF. This chain links TRBV5-1 with TRBJ1-1; D gene unclear. V was clipped by 6 bases and J by 1 base, with 10 bases between them. The CDR3 contains 13 residues. Per the germline V gene, CDR1 is SGHRS and CDR2 is YFSETQ.

The chain couples TRBV5-6 to TRBJ2-7; 7 bases line up with TRBD1. The ends lost 3 bases at V and 3 bases at J; junction bases unmatched: 9. Germline CDR1 SGHDT, CDR2 YYEEEE. The CDR3 extends over 15 amino acids. The CDR3 DNA is TGTGCCAGCAGCTGGAACAGGGGTTCGGGCTACGAGCAGTACTTC. It encodes CASSWNRGSGYEQYF.

V and J are TRBV4-3 and TRBJ2-2; TRBD2 is a possible D gene (5 bases). There are 14 residues in the CDR3. The germline V and J ends were trimmed by 2 bases and 7 bases, with 11 bases remaining between them. Germline lookup yields CDR1 LGHNA and CDR2 YSLEER. CDR3: CASSQSVGDGELFF. CDR3 nucleotides: TGCGCCAGCAGCCAATCCGTCGGGGACGGGGAGCTGTTTTTT.

This clone was found once. The chain employs TRBV7-9 and TRBJ1-2; 8 positions match TRBD1. The trim removed 3 bases at V and 13 bases at J, leaving 4 bases unmatched. The germline CDR1 and CDR2 sequences are SEHNR and FQNEAQ (reference sequence). The CDR3 is 11 residues long. CDR3 sequence: CASSFQDRATF. The CDR3 bases are TGTGCCAGCAGCTTCCAGGACAGGGCCACCTTC.

This chain connects TRBV19 to TRBJ1-2; D unresolved. Germline lookup yields CDR1 LNHDA and CDR2 SQIVND (reference sequence). The CDR3 sequence is 13 residues long. Trimming shortened V by 3 bases and J by 8 bases, and 13 bases separated the two germline ends. CDR3 in DNA: TGTGCCAGTAGTATTGAGGTCTCGAAGGGCTACACCTTC. This gives the protein CASSIEVSKGYTF.

This clone occurred once. This chain links TRBV19 with TRBJ1-5, with TRBD1 identical over 10 bases. Germline assignment: CDR1 LNHDA and CDR2 SQIVND (reference sequence). Unmatched junction bases numbered 9, after V lost 7 bases and J lost 0 bases. The CDR3 consists of 17 residues. CDR3 loop: CASTGDRGPLSNQPQHF. The CDR3 nucleotides read TGTGCCAGTACCGGGGACAGGGGACCCCTTAGCAATCAGCCCCAGCATTTT.

The chain uses TRBV18 and TRBJ1-5; 12 bases fit TRBD1. CDR1 KGHSH and CDR2 LQKENI come from the germline V gene. This CDR3 is built from 15 residues. Germline trimming cut 6 bases from V and 7 bases from J; bases unmatched to any gene: 7. In DNA, the CDR3 is TGTGCCAGCTCTCCCGGGACAGGGGGCGGCCAGCCCCAGCATTTT. It codes for CASSPGTGGGQPQHF.

The rearrangement links TRBV4-1 to TRBJ2-3; TRBD1 matches at 10 bases. The CDR3 runs 16 residues. Germline CDR1 reads MGHRA; CDR2 reads YSYEKL. The V and J ends lost 1 base and 4 bases, in that order; junction bases with no gene match: 5. The CDR3 region is CASSQGGDRGADTQYF. As DNA, the CDR3 is TGCGCCAGCAGCCAAGGGGGGGACAGGGGTGCAGATACGCAGTATTTT.

The rearrangement joins TRBV27 to TRBJ2-7; possibly TRBD1 for D (7 bases). CDR1 MNHEY and CDR2 SMNVEV come from the germline V gene (reference sequence). There are 13 residues in the CDR3. V was shortened by 8 bases and J by 4 bases, with 15 bases between the two germline ends. The CDR3, as DNA: TGTGCCAGCTCGAGGAGGGGGCCTTACGAGCAGTACTTC. Translation: CASSRRGPYEQYF.

The chain recombines TRBV3-1 (or the pseudogene TRBV3-2) with TRBJ2-1; TRBD2 agrees at 16 bases. Germline values: CDR1 LGHDT, CDR2 YNNKEL (reference sequence). J gave up 0 bases and V 0 bases, and 5 bases lay outside the gene matches. The CDR3 has 20 amino acids. The CDR3 sequence is CASSQEWGLAGGSSYNEQFF. The DNA of the CDR3 is TGTGCCAGCAGCCAAGAATGGGGACTAGCGGGGGGGAGCTCCTACAATGAGCAGTTCTTC.

This chain joins TRBV5-5 and TRBJ1-3; maybe TRBD1 (6 bases). Germline assignment: CDR1 SGHKS and CDR2 YYEKEE (reference sequence). There are 15 residues in the CDR3. Trimming shortened V by 4 bases and J by 0 bases, and 11 bases separated the two germline ends. The CDR3 loop reads CASSGPGHSGNTIYF. CDR3 in DNA: TGTGCCAGCAGCGGGCCGGGACACTCTGGAAACACCATATATTTT. Using reference TRBV5-5 and TRBJ1-3 for the parts outside the CDR3, the full variable domain is DAGVTQSPTHLIKTRGQQVTLRCSPISGHKSVSWYQQVLGQGPQFIFQYYEKEERGRGNFPDRFSARQFPNYSSELNVNALLLGDSALYLCASSGPGHSGNTIYFGEGSWLTVV.

In the case of this clone: One end of the junction is discordant with germline, which a read error may explain. This same CDR3 is encoded by further DNA sequences in the sample. The V gene is TRBV5-1, the J gene TRBJ2-1, with D tentatively TRBD2 (6 bases). There are 17 residues in the CDR3. The V gene's germline CDR1 is SGHRS and CDR2 YFSETQ. CDR3 nucleotides: TGCGCCAGCAGCTTGGGGGACCACGGGAGCTCCTACAATGAACAGTTCTTC. This translates into CASSLGDHGSSYNEQFF.

The chain links TRBV6-5 to TRBJ1-5; 7 nucleotides agree with TRBD1. The germline V gene encodes CDR1 MNHEY and CDR2 SVGAGI. CDR3 length: 15 amino acids. The J segment lost 2 bases and the V segment lost 6 bases, leaving 7 bases of the junction unmatched. CDR3 nucleotides: TGTGCCAGCAGGAATAGACAGGGAGGCAATCAGCCCCAGCATTTT. It yields the protein CASRNRQGGNQPQHF.

The chain joins TRBV13 to TRBJ1-1; 10 bases map to TRBD1. Germline V lookup: CDR1 PRHDT, CDR2 FYEKMQ (reference sequence). V was pared by 4 bases and J by 3 bases, with 2 bases of the junction left unmatched. This CDR3 has 14 residues. CDR3 in DNA: TGTGCCAGCAGCTCCGGGACAGGGGACACTGAAGCTTTCTTT. It specifies CASSSGTGDTEAFF.

The V and J genes are TRBV15 and TRBJ2-3; 8 nucleotides line up with TRBD1. The CDR3 runs to 15 residues. Losses at the gene ends were 0 bases for V and 4 bases for J; bases not matched to a gene: 3. Germline CDR1 is LNHNV and CDR2 is YYDKDF (reference sequence). DNA for the CDR3: TGTGCCACCAGCAGAGACCGACAGGGGCCAGATACGCAGTATTTT. Its translation: CATSRDRQGPDTQYF.

The CDR3 DNA follows: TGTGCCAGCAGTGAAGAAGCGGGGGGAGGGGTTGAGCAGTTCTTC. Translation: CASSEEAGGGVEQFF. The chain recombines TRBV6-1 with TRBJ2-1; TRBD2 aligns across 9 bases. After removal of 1 base from V and 9 bases from J, the junction contained 7 bases not matched to a gene. CDR1 is MNHNS, CDR2 SASEGT, per germline. The CDR3 loop spans 15 amino acids.

J is TRBJ2-7 and V is TRBV11-2, with D maybe TRBD2 (7 bases). CDR1 SGHAT and CDR2 FQNNGV come from the germline V gene. CDR3 length: 15 amino acids. The ends were cut back, 4 bases at V and 5 bases at J, with 18 bases in the middle. Here the CDR3 DNA reads TGTGCCAGCAGCTATCAAGGGGGAGGGAGTAACGAGCAGTACTTC. Amino acid sequence: CASSYQGGGSNEQYF. Full variable domain (rest looked up from reference TRBV11-2 and TRBJ2-7): EAGVAQSPRYKIIEKRQSVAFWCNPISGHATLYWYQQILGQGPKLLIQFQNNGVVDDSQLPKDRFSAERLKGVDSTLKIQPAKLEDSAVYLCASSYQGGGSNEQYFGPGTRLTVT.